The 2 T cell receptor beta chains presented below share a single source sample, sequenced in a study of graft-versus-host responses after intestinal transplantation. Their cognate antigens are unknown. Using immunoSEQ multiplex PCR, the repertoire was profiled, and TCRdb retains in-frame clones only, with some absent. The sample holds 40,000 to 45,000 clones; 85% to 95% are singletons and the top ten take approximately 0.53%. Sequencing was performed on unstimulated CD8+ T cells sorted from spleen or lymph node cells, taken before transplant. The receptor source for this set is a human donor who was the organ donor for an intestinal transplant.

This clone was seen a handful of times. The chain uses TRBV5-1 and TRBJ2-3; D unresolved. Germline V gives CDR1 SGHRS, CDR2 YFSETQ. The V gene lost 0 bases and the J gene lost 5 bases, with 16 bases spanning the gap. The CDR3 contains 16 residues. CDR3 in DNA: TGCGCCAGCAGCTTGGCCCTCGGTAGGATGGGAGATACGCAGTATTTT. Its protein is CASSLALGRMGDTQYF.

CDR3 loop: CASRLLAGGYNEQFF. For the CDR3, the DNA is TGTGCCAGCAGGCTACTAGCGGGGGGTTACAATGAGCAGTTCTTC. V gene TRBV6-5 combines with J gene TRBJ2-1; TRBD2 aligns across 12 bases. Germline V lookup: CDR1 MNHEY, CDR2 SVGAGI. Losses at the gene ends were 6 bases for V and 4 bases for J; bases not matched to a gene: 4. The CDR3 length is 15 residues.